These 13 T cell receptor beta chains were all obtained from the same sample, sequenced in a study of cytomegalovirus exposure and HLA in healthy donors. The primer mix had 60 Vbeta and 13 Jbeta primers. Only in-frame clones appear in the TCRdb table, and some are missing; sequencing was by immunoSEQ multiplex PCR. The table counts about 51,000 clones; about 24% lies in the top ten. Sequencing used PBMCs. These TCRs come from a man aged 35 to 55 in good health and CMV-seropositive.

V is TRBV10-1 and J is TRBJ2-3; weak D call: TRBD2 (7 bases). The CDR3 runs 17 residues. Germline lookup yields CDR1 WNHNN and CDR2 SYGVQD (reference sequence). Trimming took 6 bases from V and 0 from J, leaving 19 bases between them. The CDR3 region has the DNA TGCGCCAGCAGCCTGATCTCGCGGGGGCCCAGCACAGATACGCAGTATTTT. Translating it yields CASSLISRGPSTDTQYF.

CDR3 sequence: CASSGGGEQYF. CDR3 DNA sequence: TGTGCCAGCAGTGGTGGGGGGGAGCAGTACTTC. The genes are TRBV6-5 and TRBJ2-5; 7 bases map to TRBD2. Germline CDR1 MNHEY, CDR2 SVGAGI. V shed 5 bases and J 11 bases; nucleotides not matched to a gene: 5. The CDR3 length is 11 residues.

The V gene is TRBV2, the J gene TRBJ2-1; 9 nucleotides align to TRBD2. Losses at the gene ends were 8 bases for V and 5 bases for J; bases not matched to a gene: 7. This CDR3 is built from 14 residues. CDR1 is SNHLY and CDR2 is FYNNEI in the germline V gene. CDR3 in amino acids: CASSSGRTDNEQFF. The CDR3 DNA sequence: TGTGCCAGCTCGAGCGGGAGGACCGACAATGAGCAGTTCTTC.

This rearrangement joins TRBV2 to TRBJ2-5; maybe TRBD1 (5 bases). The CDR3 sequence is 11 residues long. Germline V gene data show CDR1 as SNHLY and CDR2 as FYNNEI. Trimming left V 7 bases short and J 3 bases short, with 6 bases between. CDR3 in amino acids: CASTQEETQYF. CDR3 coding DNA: TGTGCCAGCACACAGGAAGAGACCCAGTACTTC.

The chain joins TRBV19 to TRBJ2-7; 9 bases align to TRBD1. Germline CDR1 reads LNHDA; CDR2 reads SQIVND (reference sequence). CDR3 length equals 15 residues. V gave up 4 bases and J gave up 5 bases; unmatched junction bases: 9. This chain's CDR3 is CASSRDGQGRDEQYF. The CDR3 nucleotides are TGTGCCAGTAGTAGGGATGGACAGGGGAGAGACGAGCAGTACTTC.

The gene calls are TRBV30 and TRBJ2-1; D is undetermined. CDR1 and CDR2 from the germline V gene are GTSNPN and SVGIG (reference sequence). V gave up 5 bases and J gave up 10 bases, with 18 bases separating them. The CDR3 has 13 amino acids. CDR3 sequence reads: CAWQIDWSREQFF. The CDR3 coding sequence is TGTGCCTGGCAAATCGACTGGTCTCGGGAGCAGTTCTTC.

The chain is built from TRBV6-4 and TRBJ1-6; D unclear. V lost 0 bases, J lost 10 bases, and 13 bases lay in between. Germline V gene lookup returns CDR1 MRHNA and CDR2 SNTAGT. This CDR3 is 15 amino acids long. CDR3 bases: TGTGCCAGCAGTGACTCGAGTGGAGAGGGCTCACCCCTCCACTTT. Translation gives CASSDSSGEGSPLHF.

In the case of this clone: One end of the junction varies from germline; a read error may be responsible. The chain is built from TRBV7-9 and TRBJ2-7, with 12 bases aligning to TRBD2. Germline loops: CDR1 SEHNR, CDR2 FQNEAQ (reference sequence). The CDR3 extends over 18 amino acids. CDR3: CAGSSTRLAGEPPREQYF. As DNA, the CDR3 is TGTGCCGGCAGCTCAACGAGACTAGCGGGAGAACCCCCACGCGAGCAGTACTTC.

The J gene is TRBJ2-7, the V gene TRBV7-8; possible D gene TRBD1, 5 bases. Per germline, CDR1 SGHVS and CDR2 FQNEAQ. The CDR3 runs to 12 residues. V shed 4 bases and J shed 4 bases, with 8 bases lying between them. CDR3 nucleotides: TGTGCCAGCAGCTCGACAGCTTACGAGCAGTACTTC. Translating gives CASSSTAYEQYF.

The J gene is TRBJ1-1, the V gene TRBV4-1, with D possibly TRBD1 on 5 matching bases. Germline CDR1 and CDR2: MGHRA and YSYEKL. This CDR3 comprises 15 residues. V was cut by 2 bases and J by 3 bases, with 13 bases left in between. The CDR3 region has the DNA TGCGCCAGCAGCCAATTATTAGGAGGGGACACTGAAGCTTTCTTT. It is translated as CASSQLLGGDTEAFF.

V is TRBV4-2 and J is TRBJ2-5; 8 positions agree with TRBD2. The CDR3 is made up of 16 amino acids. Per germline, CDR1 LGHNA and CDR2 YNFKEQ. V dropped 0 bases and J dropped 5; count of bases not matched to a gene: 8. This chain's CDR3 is CASSQEAGVGRETQYF. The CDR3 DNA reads TGTGCCAGCAGCCAAGAAGCGGGAGTGGGTCGGGAGACCCAGTACTTC.

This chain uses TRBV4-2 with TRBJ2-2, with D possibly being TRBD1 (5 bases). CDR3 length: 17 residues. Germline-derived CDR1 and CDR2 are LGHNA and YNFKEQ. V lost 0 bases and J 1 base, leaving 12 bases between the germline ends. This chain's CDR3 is CASSQDLQTGNTGELFF. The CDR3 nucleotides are TGTGCCAGCAGCCAAGATTTACAAACAGGGAACACCGGGGAGCTGTTTTTT.

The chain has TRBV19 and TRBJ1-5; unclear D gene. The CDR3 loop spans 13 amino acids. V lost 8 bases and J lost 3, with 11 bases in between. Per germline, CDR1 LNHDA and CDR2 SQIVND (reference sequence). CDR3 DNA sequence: TGTGCCAGTTCAGTTATAATCAATCAGCCCCAGCATTTT. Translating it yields CASSVIINQPQHF.